What follows are 29 T cell receptor beta chains derived from one specimen sequenced in a study of blood T cells in healthy people across ages. A J-beta primer mix and a sample-barcoded 5' primer were used in a second PCR of roughly 6 to 12 cycles. TCRdb reanalysed the 5' RACE reads using MiXCR and keeps one entry per CDR3 protein. The table includes more than 1,400,000 distinct CDR3 sequences, 40% to 50% detected once. Sequencing was performed on blood. All receptors come from a woman under 30 in good health.

The chain joins TRBV10-3 to TRBJ2-1; 9 bases map to TRBD1. With V trimmed by 3 bases and J by 9 bases, 6 bases remained unmatched. The germline V gene has CDR1 ENHRY and CDR2 SYGVKD. The CDR3 consists of 14 residues. CDR3 DNA sequence: TGTGCCATCAGTGACACGAACAGGGGGCGTGAGCAGTTCTTC. Translating it yields CAISDTNRGREQFF.

This clonotype was counted only a few times. CDR3 amino acids: CASNPGVGNQPQHF. In DNA, the CDR3 is TGTGCCAGCAACCCAGGGGTGGGCAATCAGCCCCAGCATTTT. This sequence joins TRBV27 and TRBJ1-5, with D maybe TRBD1 (6 bases). The CDR3 covers 14 residues. Germline CDR1 MNHEY, CDR2 SMNVEV (reference sequence). V lost 7 bases, J lost 2 bases, and 12 bases lay in between.

This clonotype was seen only a few times. The rearrangement joins TRBV27 to TRBJ2-5, with D possibly called TRBD1 or TRBD2 (6 bases each). This CDR3 contains 13 residues. The germline V gene encodes CDR1 MNHEY and CDR2 SMNVEV (reference sequence). V gave up 6 bases and J gave up 2 bases, with 10 bases separating them. CDR3 in amino acids: CASSTGRQETQYF. Written as DNA, the CDR3 is TGTGCCAGCAGCACAGGGAGGCAAGAGACCCAGTACTTC.

The gene calls are TRBV27 and TRBJ2-6; a weak D match, TRBD2 (6 bases). In germline, CDR1 is MNHEY, CDR2 SMNVEV (reference sequence). This CDR3 is built from 15 residues. With 8 bases removed from V and 0 bases from J, the gap between germline ends came to 11 bases. The CDR3 region is CASGFGGSGANVLTF. In DNA, the CDR3 is TGTGCCAGCGGATTCGGGGGCTCTGGGGCCAACGTCCTGACTTTC.

The V and J genes are TRBV6-1 and TRBJ2-5; the D call may be TRBD1 or TRBD2 (5 bases each). V lost 6 bases, J lost 11 bases, and 25 bases lay in between. The germline V gene encodes CDR1 MNHNS and CDR2 SASEGT. The CDR3 is made up of 15 amino acids. CDR3 sequence: CASRRTGALSQEQYF. The CDR3 region has the DNA TGTGCCAGCAGGCGAACCGGGGCACTGTCGCAAGAGCAGTACTTC.

This clonotype was seen just once. V usage is TRBV12-3 or TRBV12-4 and J usage is TRBJ2-7, with D possibly TRBD2 on 6 matching bases. There are 15 residues in the CDR3. The ends were cut back, 7 bases at V and 7 bases at J, with 23 bases in the middle. CDR3 residues: CASTLGRTRNNEQYF. For the CDR3, the DNA is TGTGCCAGCACCCTTGGGAGGACCCGGAACAATGAGCAGTACTTC.

The chain links TRBV7-9 to TRBJ2-7; TRBD1 is a possible D gene (6 bases). The CDR3 spans 15 residues. CDR1 is SEHNR and CDR2 is FQNEAQ in the germline V gene (reference sequence). Trimming shortened V by 2 bases and J by 3 bases, and 14 bases separated the two germline ends. CDR3 in amino acids: CASSLNRDKVYEQYF. CDR3 nucleotide sequence: TGTGCCAGCAGCTTAAATCGGGACAAGGTCTACGAGCAGTACTTC.

The J gene is TRBJ1-5, the V gene TRBV12-3 or TRBV12-4, with D hard to call. Trimming stripped 2 bases from V and 0 bases from J, with 8 bases between. CDR3 length: 15 amino acids. As DNA, the CDR3 is TGTGCCAGCAGTTTAACGCAGGATAGCAATCAGCCCCAGCATTTT. Its translation is CASSLTQDSNQPQHF.

This chain uses TRBV6-5 with TRBJ1-2; TRBD1 agrees at 8 bases. The CDR3 length is 16 residues. The V gene end was trimmed by 8 bases and the J gene end by 0 bases; junction bases not matched to a gene: 11. Per the germline V gene, CDR1 is MNHEY and CDR2 is SVGAGI. CDR3 sequence (DNA): TGTGCCAGCGCGAGGGACAGGAGCAATTCTAACTATGGCTACACCTTC. This sequence encodes CASARDRSNSNYGYTF.

This clonotype was counted only a few times. The rearrangement links TRBV21-1 to TRBJ2-7; the table's D call, TRBD2, has no DNA check behind it. TRBV21-1 is deemed a pseudogene. This CDR3 comprises 20 residues. The CDR3 nucleotides read TGTGCCAGCAGCAAAGAGGAGGGTACTAGCGGGATGAATCCTACCTACGAGCAGTACTTC. This encodes CASSKEEGTSGMNPTYEQYF.

This clonotype has a handful of counts. The rearrangement joins TRBV20-1 to TRBJ2-7, with unresolved D. CDR1 is DFQATT and CDR2 is SNEGSKA in the germline V gene (reference sequence). The CDR3 spans 13 residues. The V end was cut by 3 bases, the J end by 2 bases, with 11 bases between. The CDR3 loop reads CSARSRTAYEQYF. DNA for the CDR3: TGCAGTGCTAGGAGTAGAACTGCCTACGAGCAGTACTTC.

The chain has TRBV27 and TRBJ2-4, with 9 bases aligning to TRBD2. Germline V CDR1 and CDR2: MNHEY, SMNVEV (reference sequence). The CDR3 has 20 residues. J gave up 2 bases and V 8 bases, and 22 bases lay outside the gene matches. CDR3 nucleotide sequence: TGTGCCAGCCCCTGGCGAGCGGTTAGCGGGGGTTATAATTCCAAAAACATTCAGTACTTC. Its protein is CASPWRAVSGGYNSKNIQYF.

This clonotype was recorded a few times. V and J are TRBV29-1 and TRBJ1-2; TRBD1 aligns across 7 bases. The germline gives CDR1 SQVTM, CDR2 ANQGSEA. Trimming took 7 bases from V and 12 from J; bases not matched to a gene: 14. This CDR3 is built from 12 residues. CDR3 sequence reads: CSARQGGREDTF. The CDR3 DNA reads as TGCAGCGCAAGACAGGGTGGTCGTGAAGACACCTTC.

This clonotype has at least ten counts. The chain recombines TRBV5-1 with TRBJ2-1; TRBD2 matches at 7 bases. V trimming: 3 bases; J trimming: 4 bases; junction bases outside the gene matches: 10. Germline CDR1 SGHRS, CDR2 YFSETQ. There are 16 residues in the CDR3. The CDR3 nucleotides read TGCGCCAGCAGCTCTGGCTCCACTAGCGAATACAATGAGCAGTTCTTC. Its protein is CASSSGSTSEYNEQFF.

This chain links TRBV29-1 with TRBJ1-1, with D uncertain. CDR3 length equals 13 residues. Looked up from germline, CDR1 is SQVTM and CDR2 is ANQGSEA. V was shortened by 0 bases and J by 5 bases, with 10 bases between the two germline ends. CDR3 coding DNA: TGCAGCGTTGAAGATCCCGACGATACTGAAGCTTTCTTT. It is translated as CSVEDPDDTEAFF.

The chain uses TRBV7-2 and TRBJ2-7; TRBD2 matches 14 bases. This CDR3 has 18 residues. Germline loops: CDR1 SGHTA, CDR2 FQGNSA. V lost 2 bases to trimming and J lost 5 bases; unmatched junction nucleotides: 11. The CDR3 bases are TGTGCCAGCAGCTTAAGGGCCTTGGGGACTAGCGGGAGCCACGAGCAGTACTTC. As protein: CASSLRALGTSGSHEQYF.

CDR3 region: CATSRVHRDYGYTF. CDR3 nucleotide sequence: TGTGCCACCAGCAGAGTTCACAGGGACTATGGCTACACCTTC. The chain links TRBV15 to TRBJ1-2, with a weak D call TRBD1 (6 bases). V dropped 1 base and J dropped 3 bases, with 9 bases sitting between them. Germline V gives CDR1 LNHNV, CDR2 YYDKDF (reference sequence). The CDR3 spans 14 residues.

The rearrangement joins TRBV12-3 or TRBV12-4 to TRBJ1-2; TRBD1 agrees at 10 bases. This CDR3 region has 16 residues. With 5 bases clipped from V and 8 bases from J, the junction kept 14 bases outside the gene matches. The CDR3 region is CASSPLSGTGVEGYTF. CDR3 DNA sequence: TGTGCCAGCAGTCCACTCTCCGGGACAGGGGTTGAAGGCTACACCTTC.

This clonotype was seen a few times. The chain joins TRBV7-2 to TRBJ1-1; D might be TRBD1 (5 bases). V was trimmed by 4 bases and J by 0 bases, leaving 12 bases between them. Germline CDR1 is SGHTA and CDR2 is FQGNSA. CDR3 length: 15 amino acids. CDR3 DNA: TGTGCCAGCAGCTCAGGAGGGGCGATGAACACTGAAGCTTTCTTT. As protein: CASSSGGAMNTEAFF.

CDR3: CASSLLTGTYEQYF. For the CDR3, the DNA is TGTGCCAGCAGTCTATTGACAGGGACCTACGAGCAGTACTTC. The chain carries TRBV12-3 or TRBV12-4 and TRBJ2-7, with 7 bases lining up with TRBD1. This CDR3 contains 14 residues. After removal of 5 bases from V and 2 bases from J, the junction contained 6 bases not matched to a gene.

This chain connects TRBV12-3 or TRBV12-4 to TRBJ2-2, with D tentatively TRBD1 (6 bases). The CDR3 totals 15 residues. Trimming took 6 bases from V and 2 from J, leaving 13 bases between them. CDR3 DNA sequence: TGTGCCAGCAGCACTCGGACAGCAAACACCGGGGAGCTGTTTTTT. It encodes CASSTRTANTGELFF.

This clonotype was seen once. The rearrangement links TRBV25-1 to TRBJ1-2, with 8 bases fitting TRBD1. Looked up from germline, CDR1 is MGHDK and CDR2 is SYGVNS. This CDR3 region has 15 residues. The J segment lost 2 bases and the V segment lost 3 bases, leaving 5 bases of the junction unmatched. Written as DNA, the CDR3 is TGTGCCAGCAGTGACAGGGGGCTGGGGAACTATGGCTACACCTTC. It is translated as CASSDRGLGNYGYTF.

The chain is built from TRBV15 and TRBJ2-1, with 10 bases that match TRBD1. The J call could be wrong; TRBJ2-7 is a better fit for the DNA end. The CDR3 contains 15 residues. From germline, CDR1 is LNHNV and CDR2 YYDKDF (reference sequence). The CDR3 region is CATRFRDRGYNEQYF. The CDR3 bases are TGTGCCACCAGATTTAGGGACAGGGGCTACAATGAGCAGTACTTC.

In this sample, this clonotype turned up a few times. This chain uses TRBV12-3 or TRBV12-4 with TRBJ2-1; D is perhaps TRBD2 (5 bases). Trimming removed 5 bases from V and 0 bases from J, with 8 bases in between. This CDR3 contains 14 residues. The CDR3 protein is CASSGLLSYNEQFF. In DNA form, the CDR3 reads TGTGCCAGCAGTGGACTCCTCTCCTACAATGAGCAGTTCTTC.

This clonotype was counted between two and nine times. The chain is built from TRBV7-2 and TRBJ2-7; D ambiguous. Germline V lookup: CDR1 SGHTA, CDR2 FQGNSA. This CDR3 region has 15 residues. Trimming took off 1 base at V and 1 base at J, with 11 bases between the two ends. In DNA, the CDR3 is TGTGCCAGCAGCTTAGATCGACTGGAATCCTACGAGCAGTACTTC. Its translation: CASSLDRLESYEQYF.

The V call is TRBV25-1, the J call TRBJ2-1; the D gene is possibly TRBD1 (7 bases). Germline-derived CDR1 and CDR2 are MGHDK and SYGVNS. The V end was cut by 1 base, the J end by 4 bases, with 14 bases between. There are 16 residues in the CDR3. As DNA, the CDR3 is TGTGCCAGCAGTGAATGGGGGTCAGGGGGGTACAATGAGCAGTTCTTC. As protein: CASSEWGSGGYNEQFF.

V and J are TRBV5-5 and TRBJ1-2, with D perhaps matching TRBD1 (6 bases). Deletions cut 1 base from V and 2 bases from J, with 12 bases between. The CDR3 has 15 residues. From germline, CDR1 is SGHKS and CDR2 YYEKEE (reference sequence). The CDR3 spells CASSLSPGENYGYTF. The DNA of the CDR3 is TGTGCCAGCAGCTTGTCCCCAGGGGAAAACTATGGCTACACCTTC.

The V gene is TRBV3-1, the J gene TRBJ2-4; D is ambiguous. Near its end, the DNA agrees better with TRBJ2-7, so the J call may be wrong. The CDR3 covers 13 residues. Germline V lookup: CDR1 LGHDT, CDR2 YNNKEL (reference sequence). The CDR3 nucleotides read TGTGCCAGCAGCGCCAGAAGGGACTACGAGCAGTACTTC. Translation gives CASSARRDYEQYF.

This clonotype showed up just a few times. The rearrangement uses TRBV28 and TRBJ1-4; no firm D call. The length of the CDR3 is 15 residues. Trimming pared 6 bases from V and 7 bases from J, leaving 18 bases between. The germline V gene has CDR1 MDHEN and CDR2 SYDVKM. The CDR3 protein is CASRLGVSSLEKLFF. The CDR3 DNA reads TGTGCCAGCAGATTAGGCGTCTCGAGCCTTGAAAAACTGTTTTTT.